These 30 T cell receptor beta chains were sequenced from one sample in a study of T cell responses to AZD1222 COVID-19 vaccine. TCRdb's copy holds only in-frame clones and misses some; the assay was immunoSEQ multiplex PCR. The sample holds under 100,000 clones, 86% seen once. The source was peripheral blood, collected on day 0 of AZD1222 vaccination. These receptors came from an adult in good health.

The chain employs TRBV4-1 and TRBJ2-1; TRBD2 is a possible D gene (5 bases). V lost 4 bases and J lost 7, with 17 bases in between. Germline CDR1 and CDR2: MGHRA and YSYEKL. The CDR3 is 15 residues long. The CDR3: CASSRGLGPRNEQFF. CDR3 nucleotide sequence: TGCGCCAGCAGCCGCGGGCTGGGCCCTCGGAATGAGCAGTTCTTC.

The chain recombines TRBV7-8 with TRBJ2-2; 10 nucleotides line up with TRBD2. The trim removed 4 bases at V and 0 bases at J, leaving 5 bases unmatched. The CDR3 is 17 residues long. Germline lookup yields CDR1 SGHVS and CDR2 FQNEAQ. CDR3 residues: CASSSLAGGANTGELFF. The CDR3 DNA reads TGTGCCAGCAGCTCATTAGCGGGAGGCGCGAACACCGGGGAGCTGTTTTTT. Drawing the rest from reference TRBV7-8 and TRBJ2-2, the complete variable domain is GAGVSQSPRYKVAKRGQDVALRCDPISGHVSLFWYQQALGQGPEFLTYFQNEAQLDKSGLPSDRFFAERPEGSVSTLKIQRTQQEDSAVYLCASSSLAGGANTGELFFGEGSRLTVL.

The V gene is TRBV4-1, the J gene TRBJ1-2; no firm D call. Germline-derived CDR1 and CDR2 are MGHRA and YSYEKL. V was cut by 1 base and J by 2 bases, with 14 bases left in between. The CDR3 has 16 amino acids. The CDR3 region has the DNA TGCGCCAGCAGCCAAGCTGCTGTGGGCATCAACTATGGCTACACCTTC. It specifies CASSQAAVGINYGYTF.

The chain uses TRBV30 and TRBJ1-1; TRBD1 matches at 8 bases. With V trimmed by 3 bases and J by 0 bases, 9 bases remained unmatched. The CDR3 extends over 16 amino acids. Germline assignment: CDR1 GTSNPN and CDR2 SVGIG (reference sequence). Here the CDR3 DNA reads TGTGCCTGGAGCCTGTCAGGGGGCCGTTTGAACACTGAAGCTTTCTTT. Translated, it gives CAWSLSGGRLNTEAFF.

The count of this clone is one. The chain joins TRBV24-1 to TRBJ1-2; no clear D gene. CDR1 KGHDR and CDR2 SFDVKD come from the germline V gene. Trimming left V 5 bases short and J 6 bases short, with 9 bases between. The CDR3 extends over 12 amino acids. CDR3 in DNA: TGTGCCACCAGTGGAAATTCTGATGGCTACACCTTC. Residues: CATSGNSDGYTF.

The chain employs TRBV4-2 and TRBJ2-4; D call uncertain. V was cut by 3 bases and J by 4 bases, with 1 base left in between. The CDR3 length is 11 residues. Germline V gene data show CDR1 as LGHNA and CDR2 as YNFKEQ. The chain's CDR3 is CASSQKNIQYF. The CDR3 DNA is TGTGCCAGCAGCCAGAAAAACATTCAGTACTTC.

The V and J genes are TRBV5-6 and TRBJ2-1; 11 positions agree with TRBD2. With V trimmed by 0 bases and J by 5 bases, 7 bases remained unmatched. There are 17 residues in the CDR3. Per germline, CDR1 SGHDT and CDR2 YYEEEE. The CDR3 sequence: CASSLVVAGGVDNEQFF. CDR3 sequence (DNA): TGTGCCAGCAGCTTGGTAGTAGCGGGAGGGGTTGACAATGAGCAGTTCTTC. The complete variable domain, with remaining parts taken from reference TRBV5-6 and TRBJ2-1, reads DAGVTQSPTHLIKTRGQQVTLRCSPKSGHDTVSWYQQALGQGPQFIFQYYEEEERQRGNFPDRFSGHQFPNYSSELNVNALLLGDSALYLCASSLVVAGGVDNEQFFGPGTRLTVL.

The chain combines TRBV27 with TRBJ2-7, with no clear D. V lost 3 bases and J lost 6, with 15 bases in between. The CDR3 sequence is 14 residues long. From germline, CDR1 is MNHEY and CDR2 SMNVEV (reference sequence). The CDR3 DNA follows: TGTGCCAGCAGTTTCCTTTACCCAGGTGGCGAGCAGTACTTC. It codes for CASSFLYPGGEQYF.

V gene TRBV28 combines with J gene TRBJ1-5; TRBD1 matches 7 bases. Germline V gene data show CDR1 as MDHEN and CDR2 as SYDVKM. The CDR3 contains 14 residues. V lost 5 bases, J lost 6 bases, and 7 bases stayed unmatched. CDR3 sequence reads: CASSTHRGSQPQHF. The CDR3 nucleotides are TGTGCCAGCAGTACCCACAGGGGAAGTCAGCCCCAGCATTTT. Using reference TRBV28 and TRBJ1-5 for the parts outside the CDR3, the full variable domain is DVKVTQSSRYLVKRTGEKVFLECVQDMDHENMFWYRQDPGLGLRLIYFSYDVKMKEKGDIPEGYSVSREKKERFSLILESASTNQTSMYLCASSTHRGSQPQHFGDGTRLSIL.

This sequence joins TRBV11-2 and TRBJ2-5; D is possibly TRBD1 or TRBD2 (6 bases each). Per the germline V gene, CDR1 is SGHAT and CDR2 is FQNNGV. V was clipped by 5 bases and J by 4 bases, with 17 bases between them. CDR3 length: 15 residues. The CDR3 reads CASSTLVPGAETQYF. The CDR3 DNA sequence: TGTGCCAGCAGCACCCTTGTACCGGGGGCAGAGACCCAGTACTTC.

The CDR3 DNA sequence: TGTGCCAGCAGCTATGGATTTTCACCCCTCCACTTT. Translation gives CASSYGFSPLHF. The chain uses TRBV28 and TRBJ1-6; D is uncertain. CDR1 and CDR2 from the germline V gene are MDHEN and SYDVKM. Trimming left V 6 bases short and J 9 bases short, with 9 bases between. This CDR3 contains 12 residues.

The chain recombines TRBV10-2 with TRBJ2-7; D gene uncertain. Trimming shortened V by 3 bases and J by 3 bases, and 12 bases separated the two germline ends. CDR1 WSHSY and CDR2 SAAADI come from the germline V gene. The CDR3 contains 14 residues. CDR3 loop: CASSDLTRRYEQYF. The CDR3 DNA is TGCGCCAGCAGTGACTTAACCAGACGCTACGAGCAGTACTTC.

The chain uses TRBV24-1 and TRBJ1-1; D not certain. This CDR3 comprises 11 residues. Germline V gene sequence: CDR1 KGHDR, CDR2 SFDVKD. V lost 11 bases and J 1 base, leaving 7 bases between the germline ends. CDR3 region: CAIATNTEAFF. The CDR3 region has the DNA TGTGCCATTGCAACGAACACTGAAGCTTTCTTT.

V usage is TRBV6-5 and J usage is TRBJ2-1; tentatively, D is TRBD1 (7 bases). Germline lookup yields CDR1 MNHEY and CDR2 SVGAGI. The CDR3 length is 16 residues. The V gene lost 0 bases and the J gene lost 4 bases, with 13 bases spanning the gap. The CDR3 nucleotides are TGTGCCAGCAGTTACTCGAGGAGGGGGCCGTACAATGAGCAGTTCTTC. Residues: CASSYSRRGPYNEQFF.

The CDR3, as DNA: TGTGCCAGCAGTTTATGGCAGTCCATCCTCCCTATCTCCTACGAGCAGTACTTC. Translation gives CASSLWQSILPISYEQYF. The J gene is TRBJ2-7, the V gene TRBV28; unclear D gene. CDR3 size: 18 residues. Germline V lookup: CDR1 MDHEN, CDR2 SYDVKM. The V end lost 0 bases, the J end lost 0 bases, and 18 bases lay between the germline ends.

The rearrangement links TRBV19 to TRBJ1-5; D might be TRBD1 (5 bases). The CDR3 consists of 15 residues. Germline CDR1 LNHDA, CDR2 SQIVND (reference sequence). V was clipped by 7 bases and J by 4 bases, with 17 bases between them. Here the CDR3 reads CASKIQQAQNQPQHF. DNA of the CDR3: TGTGCCAGTAAGATTCAACAGGCCCAAAATCAGCCCCAGCATTTT.

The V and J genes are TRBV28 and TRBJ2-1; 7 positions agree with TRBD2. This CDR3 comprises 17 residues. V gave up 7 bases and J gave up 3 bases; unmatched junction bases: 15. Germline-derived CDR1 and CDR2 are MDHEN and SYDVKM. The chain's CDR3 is CASNYLDGLADYNEQFF. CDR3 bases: TGTGCCAGCAATTACTTAGATGGGCTAGCGGACTACAATGAGCAGTTCTTC.

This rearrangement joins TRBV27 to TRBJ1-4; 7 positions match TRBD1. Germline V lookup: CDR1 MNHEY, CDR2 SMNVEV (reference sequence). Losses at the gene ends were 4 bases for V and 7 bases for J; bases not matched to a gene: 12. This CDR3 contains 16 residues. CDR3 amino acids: CASSSNLLGQLEKLFF. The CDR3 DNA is TGTGCCAGCAGTTCGAACCTCTTGGGACAGCTTGAAAAACTGTTTTTT.

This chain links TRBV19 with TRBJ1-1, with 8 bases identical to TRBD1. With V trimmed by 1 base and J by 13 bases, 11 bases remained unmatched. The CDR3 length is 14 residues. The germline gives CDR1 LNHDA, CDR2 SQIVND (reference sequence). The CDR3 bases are TGTGCCAGTAGTATAGTTCCAGGAGGGACAGGCCTTTTCTTT. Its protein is CASSIVPGGTGLFF.

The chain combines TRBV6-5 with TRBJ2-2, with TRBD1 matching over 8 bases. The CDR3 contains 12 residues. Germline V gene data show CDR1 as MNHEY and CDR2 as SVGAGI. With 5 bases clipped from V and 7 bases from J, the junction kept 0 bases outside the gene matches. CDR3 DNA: TGTGCCAGCAGTACAGGGGGCGGGGAGCTGTTTTTT. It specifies CASSTGGGELFF.

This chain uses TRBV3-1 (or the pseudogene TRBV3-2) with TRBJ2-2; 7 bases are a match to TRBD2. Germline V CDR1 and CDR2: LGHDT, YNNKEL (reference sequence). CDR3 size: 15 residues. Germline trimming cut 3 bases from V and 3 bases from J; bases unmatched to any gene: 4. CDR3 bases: TGTGCCAGCAGCCAGGGGGGACTATACACCGGGGAGCTGTTTTTT. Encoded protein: CASSQGGLYTGELFF.

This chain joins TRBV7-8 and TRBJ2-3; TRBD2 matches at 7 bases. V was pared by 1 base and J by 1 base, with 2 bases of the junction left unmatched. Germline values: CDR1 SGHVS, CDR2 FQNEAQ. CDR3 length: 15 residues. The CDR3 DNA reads TGTGCCAGCAGCTTAGTGGCGGGAGGCACAGATACGCAGTATTTT. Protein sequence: CASSLVAGGTDTQYF.

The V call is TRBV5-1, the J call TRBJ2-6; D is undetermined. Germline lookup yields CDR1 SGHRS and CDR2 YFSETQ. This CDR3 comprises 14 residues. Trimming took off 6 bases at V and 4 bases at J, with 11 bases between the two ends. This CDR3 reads CASTTGGGANVLTF. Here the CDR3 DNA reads TGCGCCAGCACCACCGGCGGCGGGGCCAACGTCCTGACTTTC.

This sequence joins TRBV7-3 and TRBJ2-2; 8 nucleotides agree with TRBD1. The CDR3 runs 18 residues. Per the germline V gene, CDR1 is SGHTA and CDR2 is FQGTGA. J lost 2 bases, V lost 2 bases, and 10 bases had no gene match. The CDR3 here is CASSLLTGGQDNTGELFF. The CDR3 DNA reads TGTGCCAGCAGCTTACTGACCGGGGGACAGGATAACACCGGGGAGCTGTTTTTT.

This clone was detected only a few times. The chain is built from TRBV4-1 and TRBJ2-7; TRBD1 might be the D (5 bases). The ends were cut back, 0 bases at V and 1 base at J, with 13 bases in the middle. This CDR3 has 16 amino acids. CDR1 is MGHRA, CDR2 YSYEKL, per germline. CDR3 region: CASSQDPGLRSYEQYF. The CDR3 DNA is TGCGCCAGCAGCCAAGATCCAGGGTTGAGGTCCTACGAGCAGTACTTC.

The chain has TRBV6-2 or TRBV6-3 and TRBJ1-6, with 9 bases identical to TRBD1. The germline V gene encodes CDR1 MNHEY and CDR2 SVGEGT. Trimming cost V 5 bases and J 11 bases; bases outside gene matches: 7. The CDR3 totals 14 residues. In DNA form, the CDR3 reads TGTGCCAGCAGTATACAGGGGGCATCGGCACCCCTCCACTTT. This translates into CASSIQGASAPLHF.

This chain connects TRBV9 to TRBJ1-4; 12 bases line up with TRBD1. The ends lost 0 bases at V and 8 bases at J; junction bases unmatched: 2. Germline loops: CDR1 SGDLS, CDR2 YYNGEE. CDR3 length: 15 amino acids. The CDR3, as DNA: TGTGCCAGCAGCGTAGGGGGACAGGGGGCAGAAAAACTGTTTTTT. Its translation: CASSVGGQGAEKLFF.

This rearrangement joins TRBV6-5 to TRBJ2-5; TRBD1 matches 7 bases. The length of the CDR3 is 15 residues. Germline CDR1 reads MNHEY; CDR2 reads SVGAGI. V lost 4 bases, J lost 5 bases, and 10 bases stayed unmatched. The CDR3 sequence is CASSSGQVGRETQYF. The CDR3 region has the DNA TGTGCCAGCAGTTCCGGACAGGTTGGTCGGGAGACCCAGTACTTC.

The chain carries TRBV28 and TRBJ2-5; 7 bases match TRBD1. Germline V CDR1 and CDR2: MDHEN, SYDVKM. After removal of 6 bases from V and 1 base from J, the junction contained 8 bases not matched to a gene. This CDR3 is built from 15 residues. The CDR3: CASRLGGQSQETQYF. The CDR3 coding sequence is TGTGCCAGCAGACTAGGGGGACAGAGCCAAGAGACCCAGTACTTC. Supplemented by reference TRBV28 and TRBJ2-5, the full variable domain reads DVKVTQSSRYLVKRTGEKVFLECVQDMDHENMFWYRQDPGLGLRLIYFSYDVKMKEKGDIPEGYSVSREKKERFSLILESASTNQTSMYLCASRLGGQSQETQYFGPGTRLLVL.

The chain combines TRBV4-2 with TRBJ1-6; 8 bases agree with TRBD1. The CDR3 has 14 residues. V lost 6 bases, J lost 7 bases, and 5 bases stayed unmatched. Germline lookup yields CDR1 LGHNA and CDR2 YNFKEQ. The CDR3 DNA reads TGTGCCAGCAGTCGGACAGGGAGAAATTCACCCCTCCACTTT. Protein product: CASSRTGRNSPLHF.